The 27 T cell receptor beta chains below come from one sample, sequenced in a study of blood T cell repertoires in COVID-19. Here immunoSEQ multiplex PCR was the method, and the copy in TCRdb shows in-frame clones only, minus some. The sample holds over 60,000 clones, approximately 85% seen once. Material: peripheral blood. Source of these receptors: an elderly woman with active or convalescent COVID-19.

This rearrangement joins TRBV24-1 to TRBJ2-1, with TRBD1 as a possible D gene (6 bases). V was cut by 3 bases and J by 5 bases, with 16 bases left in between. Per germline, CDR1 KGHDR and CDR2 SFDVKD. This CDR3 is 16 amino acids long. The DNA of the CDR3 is TGTGCCACCAGTGATCCCACAGGGTTGGGACACAATGAGCAGTTCTTC. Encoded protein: CATSDPTGLGHNEQFF.

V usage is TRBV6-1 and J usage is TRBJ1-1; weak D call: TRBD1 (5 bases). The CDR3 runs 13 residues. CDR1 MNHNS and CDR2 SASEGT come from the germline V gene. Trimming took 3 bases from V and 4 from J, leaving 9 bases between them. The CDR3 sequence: CASSETDVTEAFF. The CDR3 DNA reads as TGTGCCAGCAGTGAGACAGACGTCACTGAAGCTTTCTTT.

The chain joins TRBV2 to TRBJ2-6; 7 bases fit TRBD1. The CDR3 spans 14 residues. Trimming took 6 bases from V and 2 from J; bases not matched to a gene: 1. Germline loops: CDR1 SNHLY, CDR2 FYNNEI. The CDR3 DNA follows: TGTGCCAGCAGCGGGACAGCTGGGGCCAACGTCCTGACTTTC. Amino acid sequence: CASSGTAGANVLTF.

The CDR3 protein is CASSFLSGEGYGYTF. The CDR3 region has the DNA TGTGCCAGCAGCTTTTTGTCAGGGGAAGGCTATGGCTACACCTTC. The chain is built from TRBV5-6 and TRBJ1-2; TRBD1 might be the D (6 bases). Germline V CDR1 and CDR2: SGHDT, YYEEEE. V lost 2 bases to trimming and J lost 4 bases, with 15 bases between them. The length of the CDR3 is 15 residues.

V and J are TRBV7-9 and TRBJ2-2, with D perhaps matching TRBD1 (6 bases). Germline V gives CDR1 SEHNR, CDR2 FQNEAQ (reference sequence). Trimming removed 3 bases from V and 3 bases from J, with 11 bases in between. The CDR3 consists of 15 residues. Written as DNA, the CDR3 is TGTGCCAGCAGCTTGAGGGGGATCCACACCGGGGAGCTGTTTTTT. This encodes CASSLRGIHTGELFF.

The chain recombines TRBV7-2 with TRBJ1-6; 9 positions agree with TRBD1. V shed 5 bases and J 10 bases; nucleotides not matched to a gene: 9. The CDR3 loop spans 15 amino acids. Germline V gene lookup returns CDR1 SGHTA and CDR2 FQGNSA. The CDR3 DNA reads TGTGCCAGCAGCAGAGGTGGGACAGGGTACTCACCCCTCCACTTT. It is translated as CASSRGGTGYSPLHF. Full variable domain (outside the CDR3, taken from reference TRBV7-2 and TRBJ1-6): GAGVSQSPSNKVTEKGKDVELRCDPISGHTALYWYRQSLGQGLEFLIYFQGNSAPDKSGLPSDRFSAERTGGSVSTLTIQRTQQEDSAVYLCASSRGGTGYSPLHFGNGTRLTVT.

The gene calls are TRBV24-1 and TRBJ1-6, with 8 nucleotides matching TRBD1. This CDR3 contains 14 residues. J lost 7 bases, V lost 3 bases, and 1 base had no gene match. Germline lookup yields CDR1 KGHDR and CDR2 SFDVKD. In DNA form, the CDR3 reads TGTGCCACCAGTGATACAGGGGGGAATTCACCCCTCCACTTT. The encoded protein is CATSDTGGNSPLHF.

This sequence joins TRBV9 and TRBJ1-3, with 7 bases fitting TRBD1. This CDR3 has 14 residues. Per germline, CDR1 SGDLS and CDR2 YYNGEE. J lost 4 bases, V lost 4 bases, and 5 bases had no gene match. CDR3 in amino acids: CASSQTGRGNTIYF. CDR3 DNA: TGTGCCAGCAGCCAGACAGGGAGAGGAAACACCATATATTTT.

CDR3 residues: CASSLQGATEAFF. CDR3 coding DNA: TGTGCCAGCAGTTTGCAGGGGGCCACTGAAGCTTTCTTT. V and J are TRBV12-3 or TRBV12-4 and TRBJ1-1, with TRBD1 matching 8 bases. CDR3 length: 13 residues. V was clipped by 3 bases and J by 4 bases; unmatched bases: 1.

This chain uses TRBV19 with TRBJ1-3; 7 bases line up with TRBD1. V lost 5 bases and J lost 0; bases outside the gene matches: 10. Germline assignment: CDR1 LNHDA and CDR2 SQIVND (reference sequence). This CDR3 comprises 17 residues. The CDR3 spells CASSPTGTVSSGNTIYF. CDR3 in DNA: TGTGCCAGTAGTCCCACCGGGACAGTTAGCTCTGGAAACACCATATATTTT.

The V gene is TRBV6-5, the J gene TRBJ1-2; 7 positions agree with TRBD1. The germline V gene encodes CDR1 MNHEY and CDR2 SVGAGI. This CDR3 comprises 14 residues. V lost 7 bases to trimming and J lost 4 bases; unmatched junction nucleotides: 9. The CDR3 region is CASTFMGQFYGYTF. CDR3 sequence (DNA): TGTGCCAGCACTTTTATGGGACAGTTCTATGGCTACACCTTC.

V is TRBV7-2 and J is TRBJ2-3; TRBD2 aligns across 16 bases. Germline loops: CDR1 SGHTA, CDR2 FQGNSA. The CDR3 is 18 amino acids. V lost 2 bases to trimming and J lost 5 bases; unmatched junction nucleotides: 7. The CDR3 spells CASSLPGTSGGARDTQYF. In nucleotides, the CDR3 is TGTGCCAGCAGCTTACCCGGGACTAGCGGGGGGGCTAGAGATACGCAGTATTTT. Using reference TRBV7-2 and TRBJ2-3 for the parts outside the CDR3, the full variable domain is GAGVSQSPSNKVTEKGKDVELRCDPISGHTALYWYRQSLGQGLEFLIYFQGNSAPDKSGLPSDRFSAERTGGSVSTLTIQRTQQEDSAVYLCASSLPGTSGGARDTQYFGPGTRLTVL.

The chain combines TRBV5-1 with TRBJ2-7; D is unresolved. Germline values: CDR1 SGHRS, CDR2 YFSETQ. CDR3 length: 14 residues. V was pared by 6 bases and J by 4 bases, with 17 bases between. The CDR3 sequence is CASTQSTQRYEQYF. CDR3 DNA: TGCGCCAGCACCCAGTCAACGCAGCGTTACGAGCAGTACTTC.

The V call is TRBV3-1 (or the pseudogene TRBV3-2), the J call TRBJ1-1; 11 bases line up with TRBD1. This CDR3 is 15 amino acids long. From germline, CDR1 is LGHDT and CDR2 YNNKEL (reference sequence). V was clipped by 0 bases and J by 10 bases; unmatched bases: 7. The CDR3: CASSQDWTGGLGAFF. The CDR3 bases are TGTGCCAGCAGCCAAGATTGGACAGGGGGCTTGGGAGCTTTCTTT.

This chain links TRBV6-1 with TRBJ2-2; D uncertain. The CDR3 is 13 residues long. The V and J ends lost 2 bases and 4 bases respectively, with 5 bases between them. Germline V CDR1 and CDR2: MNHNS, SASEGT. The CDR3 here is CASSEISTGELFF. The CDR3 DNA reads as TGTGCCAGCAGTGAAATTAGCACCGGGGAGCTGTTTTTT.

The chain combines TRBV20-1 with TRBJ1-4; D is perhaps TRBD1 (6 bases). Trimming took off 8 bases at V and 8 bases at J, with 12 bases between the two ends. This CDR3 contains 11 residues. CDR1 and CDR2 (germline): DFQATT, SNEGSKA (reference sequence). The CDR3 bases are TGCAGTCAACTACAGGGCGAAAAACTGTTTTTT. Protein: CSQLQGEKLFF.

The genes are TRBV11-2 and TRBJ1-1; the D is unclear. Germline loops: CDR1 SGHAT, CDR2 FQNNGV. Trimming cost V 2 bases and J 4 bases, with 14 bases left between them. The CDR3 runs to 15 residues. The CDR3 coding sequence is TGTGCCAGCAGCTTACTCGCGGTGGTGGGCACTGAAGCTTTCTTT. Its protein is CASSLLAVVGTEAFF.

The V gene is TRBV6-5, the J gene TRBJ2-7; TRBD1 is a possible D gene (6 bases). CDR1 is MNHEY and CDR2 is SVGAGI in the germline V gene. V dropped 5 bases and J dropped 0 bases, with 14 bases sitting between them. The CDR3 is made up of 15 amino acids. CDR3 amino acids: CASSRTATLSYEQYF. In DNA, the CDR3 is TGTGCCAGCAGTAGGACAGCCACACTCTCCTACGAGCAGTACTTC.

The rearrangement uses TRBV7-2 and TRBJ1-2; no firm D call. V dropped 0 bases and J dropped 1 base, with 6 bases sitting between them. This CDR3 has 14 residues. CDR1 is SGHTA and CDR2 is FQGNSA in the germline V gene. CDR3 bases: TGTGCCAGCAGCTTAGCAGTCAGTAACTATGGCTACACCTTC. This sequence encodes CASSLAVSNYGYTF.

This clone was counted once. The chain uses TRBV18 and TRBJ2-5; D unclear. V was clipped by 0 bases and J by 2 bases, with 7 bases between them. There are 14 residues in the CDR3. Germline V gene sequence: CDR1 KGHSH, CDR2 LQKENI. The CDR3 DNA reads TGTGCCAGCTCACCACCTTACAGACAAGAGACCCAGTACTTC. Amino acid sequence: CASSPPYRQETQYF.

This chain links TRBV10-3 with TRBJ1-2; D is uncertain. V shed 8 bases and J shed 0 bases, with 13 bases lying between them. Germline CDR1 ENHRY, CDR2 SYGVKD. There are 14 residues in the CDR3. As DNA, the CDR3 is TGTGCCATCCAACGGGGATATTCTAACTATGGCTACACCTTC. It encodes CAIQRGYSNYGYTF.

The CDR3 reads CASSHTGTGEEQYF. The CDR3 DNA is TGTGCCAGCAGCCATACCGGGACAGGGGAGGAGCAGTACTTC. This chain connects TRBV3-1 (or the pseudogene TRBV3-2) to TRBJ2-7; 10 bases are a match to TRBD1. The CDR3 sequence is 14 residues long. J gave up 7 bases and V 3 bases, and 6 bases lay outside the gene matches. Germline assignment: CDR1 LGHDT and CDR2 YNNKEL (reference sequence).

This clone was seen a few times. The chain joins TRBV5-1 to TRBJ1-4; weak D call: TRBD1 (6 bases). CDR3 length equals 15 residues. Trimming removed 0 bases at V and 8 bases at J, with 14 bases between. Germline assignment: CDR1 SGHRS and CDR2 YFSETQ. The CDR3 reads CASSLVGGDFEKLFF. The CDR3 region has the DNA TGCGCCAGCAGCTTGGTAGGGGGGGATTTCGAAAAACTGTTTTTT.

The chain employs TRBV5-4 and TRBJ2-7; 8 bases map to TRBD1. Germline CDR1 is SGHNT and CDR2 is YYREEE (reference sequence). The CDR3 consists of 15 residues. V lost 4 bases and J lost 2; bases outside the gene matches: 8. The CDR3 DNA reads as TGTGCCAGCAGCCTCGGGCCGACAGGGGCCTACGAGCAGTACTTC. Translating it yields CASSLGPTGAYEQYF.

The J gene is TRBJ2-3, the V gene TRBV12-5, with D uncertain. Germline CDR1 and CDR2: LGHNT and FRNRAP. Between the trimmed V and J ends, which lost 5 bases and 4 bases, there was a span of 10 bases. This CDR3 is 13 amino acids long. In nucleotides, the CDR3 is TGTGCTAGTGGTCAAAGAGAGGCAGATACGCAGTATTTT. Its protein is CASGQREADTQYF.

This CDR3 reads CASSQGVESGSPLHF. CDR3 sequence (DNA): TGTGCCAGCTCTCAAGGAGTAGAATCCGGCTCACCCCTCCACTTT. This sequence joins TRBV18 and TRBJ1-6, with unresolved D. The CDR3 is 15 amino acids. Between the trimmed V and J ends, which lost 6 bases and 10 bases, there was a span of 19 bases. Germline V gene sequence: CDR1 KGHSH, CDR2 LQKENI.

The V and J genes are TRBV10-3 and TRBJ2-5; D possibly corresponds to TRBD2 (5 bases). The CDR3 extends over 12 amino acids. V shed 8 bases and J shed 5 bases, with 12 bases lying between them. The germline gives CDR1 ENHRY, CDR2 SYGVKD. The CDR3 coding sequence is TGTGCCATCGGGCGGGCTAGGGAGACCCAGTACTTC. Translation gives CAIGRARETQYF.